This is a list of T cell receptor beta chains from one sample in a study of CD8 T cells in Susac syndrome. TCRdb reanalysed the immunoSEQ multiplex PCR reads using MiXCR and keeps one entry per CDR3 protein. The sample has about 400,000 distinct CDR3 sequences; roughly 85% are singletons. Sequencing was carried out using CD8+ T cells from PBMCs. The receptors come from a human donor with multiple sclerosis. The CDR3 runs from the conserved cysteine through the conserved F or W. A D gene is named only where the DNA matches it firmly. Size is omitted from some rows. Given values are once, few, many or a class for expanded clones.

size,J,D,V,DNA,CDR3
once,TRBJ2-1,NA,TRBV4-1,TGCGCCAGCAGCCACCAGGGCTACAATGAGCAGTTCTTC,CASSHQGYNEQFF
NA,TRBJ2-1,NA,TRBV29-1,TGCAGCGTTGTTGACCAGAGCTCCTACAATGAGCAGTTCTTC,CSVVDQSSYNEQFF
NA,TRBJ1-1,NA,TRBV20-1,TGCAGTGCTAGATATCAGGGGTTGGGCACTGAAGCTTTCTTT,CSARYQGLGTEAFF
NA,TRBJ2-1,TRBD1,TRBV7-7,TGTGCTAGCAGTAAAAGGGGGCAGTATGAGCAGTTCTTC,CASSKRGQYEQFF
once,TRBJ1-4,NA,TRBV13,TGTGCCAGCAGCTCCTCGGAGGGTCATGAAAAACTGTTTTTT,CASSSSEGHEKLFF
NA,TRBJ1-2,TRBD1,TRBV27,TGTGCCAGCAGTCCCAGAGGACAGGGCTATGGCTACACCTTC,CASSPRGQGYGYTF
NA,TRBJ2-1,TRBD1,TRBV27,TGTGCCAGCAGTGTCACAGGGGGGCCCTACAATGAGCAGTTCTTC,CASSVTGGPYNEQFF
NA,TRBJ1-1,NA,TRBV5-1,TGCGCCAGCAGCTTGGCTCTTATCGGACAGTTACACACTGAAGCTTTCTTT,CASSLALIGQLHTEAFF
few,TRBJ1-5,NA,TRBV6-1,TGTGCCAGCACATCGGGTCCATATAGCAATCAGCCCCAGCATTTT,CASTSGPYSNQPQHF
NA,TRBJ1-1,TRBD1,TRBV20-1,TGCAGTGCTAGAGGTTGGGACAGGGAGAATCTGGGCGGCGCTGAAGCTTTCTTT,CSARGWDRENLGGAEAFF